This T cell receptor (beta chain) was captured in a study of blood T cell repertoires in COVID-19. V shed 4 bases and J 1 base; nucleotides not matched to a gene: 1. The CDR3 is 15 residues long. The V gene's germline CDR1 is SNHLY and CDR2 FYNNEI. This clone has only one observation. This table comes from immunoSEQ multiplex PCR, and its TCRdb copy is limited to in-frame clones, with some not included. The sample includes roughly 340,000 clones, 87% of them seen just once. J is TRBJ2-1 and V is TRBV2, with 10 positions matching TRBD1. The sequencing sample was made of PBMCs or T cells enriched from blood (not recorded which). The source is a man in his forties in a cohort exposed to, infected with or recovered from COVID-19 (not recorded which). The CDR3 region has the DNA TGTGCCAGCAGTGGGACAGGGGGGTCCTACAATGAGCAGTTCTTC. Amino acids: CASSGTGGSYNEQFF.